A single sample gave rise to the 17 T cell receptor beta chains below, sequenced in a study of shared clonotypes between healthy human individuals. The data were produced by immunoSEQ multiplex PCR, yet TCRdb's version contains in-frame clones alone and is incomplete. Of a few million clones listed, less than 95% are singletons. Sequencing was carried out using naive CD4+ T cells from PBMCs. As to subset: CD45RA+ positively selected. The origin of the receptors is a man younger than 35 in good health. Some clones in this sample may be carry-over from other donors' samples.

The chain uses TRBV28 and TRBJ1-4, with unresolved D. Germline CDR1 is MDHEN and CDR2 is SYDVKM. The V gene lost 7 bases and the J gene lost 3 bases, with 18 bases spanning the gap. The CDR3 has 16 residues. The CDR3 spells CASTLPGLAANEKLFF. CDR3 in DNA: TGTGCCAGCACCCTCCCGGGCCTTGCAGCTAATGAAAAACTGTTTTTT.

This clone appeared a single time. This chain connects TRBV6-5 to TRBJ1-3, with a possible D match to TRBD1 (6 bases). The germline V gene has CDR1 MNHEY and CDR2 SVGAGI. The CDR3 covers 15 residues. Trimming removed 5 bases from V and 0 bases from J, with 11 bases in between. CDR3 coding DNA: TGTGCCAGCAGTCGTACAGGGAGCTCTGGAAACACCATATATTTT. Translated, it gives CASSRTGSSGNTIYF.

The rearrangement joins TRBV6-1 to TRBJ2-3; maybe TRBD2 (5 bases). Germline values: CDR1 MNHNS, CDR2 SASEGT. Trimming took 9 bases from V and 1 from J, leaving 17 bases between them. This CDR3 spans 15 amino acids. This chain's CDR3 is CASQDGPRGTDTQYF. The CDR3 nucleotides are TGTGCCAGTCAGGACGGTCCGAGGGGCACAGATACGCAGTATTTT.

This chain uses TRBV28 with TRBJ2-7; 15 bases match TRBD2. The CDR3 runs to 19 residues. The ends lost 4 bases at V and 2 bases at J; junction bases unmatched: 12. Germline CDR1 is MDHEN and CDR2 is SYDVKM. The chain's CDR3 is CASSSSGGTSGRKAYEQYF. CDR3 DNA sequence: TGTGCCAGCAGTTCCTCGGGTGGGACTAGCGGGAGGAAAGCCTACGAGCAGTACTTC.

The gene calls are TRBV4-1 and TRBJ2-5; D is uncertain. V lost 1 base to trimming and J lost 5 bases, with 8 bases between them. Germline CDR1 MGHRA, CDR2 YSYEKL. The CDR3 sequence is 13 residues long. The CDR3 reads CASSQGYVETQYF. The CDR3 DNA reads TGCGCCAGCAGCCAAGGATATGTGGAGACCCAGTACTTC.

The CDR3 loop is CASSLGFNEKLFF. DNA for the CDR3: TGTGCCAGCAGCCTGGGTTTTAATGAAAAACTGTTTTTT. This chain connects TRBV5-6 to TRBJ1-4; D call uncertain. The V end lost 4 bases, the J end lost 4 bases, and 8 bases lay between the germline ends. Germline CDR1 reads SGHDT; CDR2 reads YYEEEE. This CDR3 is 13 amino acids long. Looking up the rest from reference TRBV5-6 and TRBJ1-4 gives the full variable domain: DAGVTQSPTHLIKTRGQQVTLRCSPKSGHDTVSWYQQALGQGPQFIFQYYEEEERQRGNFPDRFSGHQFPNYSSELNVNALLLGDSALYLCASSLGFNEKLFFGSGTQLSVL.

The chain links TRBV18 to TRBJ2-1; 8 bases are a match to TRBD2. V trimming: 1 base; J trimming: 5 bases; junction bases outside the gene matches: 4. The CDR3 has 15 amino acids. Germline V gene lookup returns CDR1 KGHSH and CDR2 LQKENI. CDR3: CASSPRAGADNEQFF. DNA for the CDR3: TGTGCCAGCTCACCACGAGCGGGAGCCGACAATGAGCAGTTCTTC.

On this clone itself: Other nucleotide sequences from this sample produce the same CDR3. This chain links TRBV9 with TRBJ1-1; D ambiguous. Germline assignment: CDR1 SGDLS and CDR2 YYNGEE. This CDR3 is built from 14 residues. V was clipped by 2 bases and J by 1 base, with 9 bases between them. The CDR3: CASSVLGANTEAFF. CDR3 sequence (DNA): TGTGCCAGCAGCGTTCTCGGAGCGAACACTGAAGCTTTCTTT.

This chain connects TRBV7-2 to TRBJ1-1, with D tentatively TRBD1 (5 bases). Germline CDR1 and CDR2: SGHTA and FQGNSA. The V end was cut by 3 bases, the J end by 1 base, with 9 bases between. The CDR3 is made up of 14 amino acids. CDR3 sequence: CASSFGRGNTEAFF. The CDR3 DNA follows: TGTGCCAGCAGCTTCGGGAGGGGGAACACTGAAGCTTTCTTT.

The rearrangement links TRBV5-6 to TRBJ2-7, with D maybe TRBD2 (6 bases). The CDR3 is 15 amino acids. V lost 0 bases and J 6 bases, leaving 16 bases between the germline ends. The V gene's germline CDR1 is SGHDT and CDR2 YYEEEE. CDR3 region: CASSLDGHGEAEQYF. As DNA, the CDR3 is TGTGCCAGCAGCTTGGATGGCCACGGGGAGGCCGAGCAGTACTTC.

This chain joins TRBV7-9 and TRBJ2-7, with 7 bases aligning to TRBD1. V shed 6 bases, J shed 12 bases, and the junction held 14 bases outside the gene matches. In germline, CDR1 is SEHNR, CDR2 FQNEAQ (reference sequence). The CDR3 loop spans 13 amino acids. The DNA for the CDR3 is TGTGCCAGCAGTCCCCTTCAAGGACAGGACCCGTACTTC. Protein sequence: CASSPLQGQDPYF. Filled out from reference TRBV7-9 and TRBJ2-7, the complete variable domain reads DTGVSQNPRHKITKRGQNVTFRCDPISEHNRLYWYRQTLGQGPEFLTYFQNEAQLEKSRLLSDRFSAERPKGSFSTLEIQRTEQGDSAMYLCASSPLQGQDPYFGPGTRLTVT.

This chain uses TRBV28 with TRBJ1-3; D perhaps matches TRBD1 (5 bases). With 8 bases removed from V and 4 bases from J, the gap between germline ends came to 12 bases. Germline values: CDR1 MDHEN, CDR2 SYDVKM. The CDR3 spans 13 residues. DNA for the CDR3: TGTGCCAGCTCAAGGGACGGGGGAAACACCATATATTTT. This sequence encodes CASSRDGGNTIYF.

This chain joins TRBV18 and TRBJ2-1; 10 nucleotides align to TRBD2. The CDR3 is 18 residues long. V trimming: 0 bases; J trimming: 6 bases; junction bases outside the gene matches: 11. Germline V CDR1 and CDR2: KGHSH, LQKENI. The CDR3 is CASSPPGLAQRWGNEQFF. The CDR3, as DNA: TGTGCCAGCTCACCACCGGGACTAGCGCAACGCTGGGGCAATGAGCAGTTCTTC. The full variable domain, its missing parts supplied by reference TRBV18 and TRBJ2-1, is NAGVMQNPRHLVRRRGQEARLRCSPMKGHSHVYWYRQLPEEGLKFMVYLQKENIIDESGMPKERFSAEFPKEGPSILRIQQVVRGDSAAYFCASSPPGLAQRWGNEQFFGPGTRLTVL.

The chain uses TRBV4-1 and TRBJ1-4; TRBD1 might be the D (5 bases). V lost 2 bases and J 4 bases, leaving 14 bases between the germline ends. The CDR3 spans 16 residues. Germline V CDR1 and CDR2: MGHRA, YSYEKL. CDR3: CASSQRPGRSNEKLFF. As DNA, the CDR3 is TGCGCCAGCAGCCAACGACCGGGACGGAGTAATGAAAAACTGTTTTTT.

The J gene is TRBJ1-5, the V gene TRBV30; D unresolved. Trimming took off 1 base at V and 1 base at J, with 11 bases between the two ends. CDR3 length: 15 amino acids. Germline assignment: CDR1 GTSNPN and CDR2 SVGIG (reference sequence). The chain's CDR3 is CAWSEGRRSNQPQHF. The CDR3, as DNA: TGTGCCTGGAGTGAGGGCAGGCGAAGCAATCAGCCCCAGCATTTT.

The chain's CDR3 is CASSYGYPYEQYF. As DNA, the CDR3 is TGTGCCAGCAGTTACGGGTACCCCTACGAGCAGTACTTC. V and J are TRBV6-5 and TRBJ2-7; D is unclear. The germline V gene has CDR1 MNHEY and CDR2 SVGAGI. V was cut by 2 bases and J by 2 bases, with 7 bases left in between. The CDR3 loop spans 13 amino acids.

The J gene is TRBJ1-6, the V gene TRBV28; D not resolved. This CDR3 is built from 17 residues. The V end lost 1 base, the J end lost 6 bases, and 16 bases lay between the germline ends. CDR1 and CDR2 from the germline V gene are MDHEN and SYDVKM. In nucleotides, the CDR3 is TGTGCCAGCAGTTTATCAGGCCCTAATCTTCGTAATTCACCCCTCCACTTT. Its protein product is CASSLSGPNLRNSPLHF.